These 25 T cell receptor beta chains share one sample of origin, sequenced in a study of cytomegalovirus exposure and HLA in healthy donors. The study ran its PCR with 60 Vbeta and 13 Jbeta primers. Profiled with immunoSEQ multiplex PCR; TCRdb holds only in-frame clones, not every one. The ten top clones account for around 0.8%, within a sample of under 200,000 clones. The sample consisted of PBMCs. Source of these receptors: a woman younger than 35 in good health and CMV-seropositive.

The CDR3 DNA sequence: TGTGCCAGCAGCCAAGACTGGAGCTCTGGAAACACCATATATTTT. As protein: CASSQDWSSGNTIYF. The chain employs TRBV6-5 and TRBJ1-3; D is ambiguous. The V gene's germline CDR1 is MNHEY and CDR2 SVGAGI. This CDR3 is 15 amino acids long. Trimming removed 6 bases at V and 0 bases at J, with 12 bases between.

The genes are TRBV6-5 and TRBJ2-5, with 10 bases aligning to TRBD2. Germline V CDR1 and CDR2: MNHEY, SVGAGI. This CDR3 has 14 amino acids. V trimming: 10 bases; J trimming: 11 bases; junction bases outside the gene matches: 16. The CDR3 reads CATRTGLAGAEQYF. The CDR3 DNA is TGTGCCACCCGAACGGGGCTAGCGGGAGCAGAGCAGTACTTC.

This chain joins TRBV4-1 and TRBJ1-2; 9 bases map to TRBD1. There are 15 residues in the CDR3. The V gene end was trimmed by 2 bases and the J gene end by 4 bases; junction bases not matched to a gene: 5. The germline V gene encodes CDR1 MGHRA and CDR2 YSYEKL. The DNA for the CDR3 is TGCGCCAGCAGCCAACCTACAGGGGGCTTCTATGGCTACACCTTC. Translating gives CASSQPTGGFYGYTF.

V gene TRBV7-8 combines with J gene TRBJ2-7, with a possible D match to TRBD2 (7 bases). V lost 1 base, J lost 3 bases, and 13 bases lay in between. Germline-derived CDR1 and CDR2 are SGHVS and FQNEAQ. The CDR3 is 15 amino acids. CDR3 bases: TGTGCCAGCAGCTTAGGTCGGGGGGCCCACTACGAGCAGTACTTC. Protein sequence: CASSLGRGAHYEQYF.

V gene TRBV5-1 combines with J gene TRBJ2-5, with D possibly TRBD1 on 5 matching bases. V was trimmed by 7 bases and J by 1 base, leaving 14 bases between them. Germline assignment: CDR1 SGHRS and CDR2 YFSETQ. The CDR3 loop spans 14 amino acids. This chain's CDR3 is CASGRWGSQETQYF. The DNA of the CDR3 is TGCGCCAGCGGCCGGTGGGGCAGCCAAGAGACCCAGTACTTC.

V gene TRBV7-8 combines with J gene TRBJ1-5; 11 nucleotides agree with TRBD1. The V segment lost 5 bases and the J segment 7 bases; nucleotides outside the gene matches: 10. The CDR3 is 16 amino acids. Per the germline V gene, CDR1 is SGHVS and CDR2 is FQNEAQ. This CDR3 is CASSAAGTGGGQPQHF. The CDR3 DNA is TGTGCCAGCAGCGCAGCCGGGACAGGGGGAGGGCAGCCCCAGCATTTT.

DNA of the CDR3: TGCAGCGTTGATTCAGGACTGGCGGATGAGCAGTTCTTC. It codes for CSVDSGLADEQFF. The chain uses TRBV29-1 and TRBJ2-1, with D possibly being TRBD2 (5 bases). This CDR3 has 13 residues. The V end lost 3 bases, the J end lost 8 bases, and 14 bases lay between the germline ends. Germline V CDR1 and CDR2: SQVTM, ANQGSEA.

The chain is built from TRBV5-6 and TRBJ2-1; D perhaps matches TRBD2 (7 bases). The V gene lost 2 bases and the J gene lost 7 bases, with 16 bases spanning the gap. CDR3 length equals 15 residues. Germline V lookup: CDR1 SGHDT, CDR2 YYEEEE. CDR3 DNA: TGTGCCAGCAGCTTTCGGGGGGCGCAAGGAAATGAGCAGTTCTTC. It codes for CASSFRGAQGNEQFF.

The V call is TRBV29-1, the J call TRBJ2-7, with D possibly being TRBD1 (7 bases). The CDR3 has 13 residues. Trimming left V 7 bases short and J 6 bases short, with 19 bases between. The germline V gene encodes CDR1 SQVTM and CDR2 ANQGSEA. The CDR3 nucleotides are TGCAGCGCCCAGACAGGGTGGGACTCCGAGCAGTACTTC. It specifies CSAQTGWDSEQYF.

The chain employs TRBV2 and TRBJ2-1, with TRBD2 matching over 13 bases. This CDR3 contains 18 residues. CDR1 is SNHLY, CDR2 FYNNEI, per germline. The V segment lost 3 bases and the J segment 8 bases; nucleotides outside the gene matches: 13. CDR3 DNA sequence: TGTGCCAGCAGTGACGTTGGGACTAGCGGGATAGTTGGGGATGAGCAGTTCTTC. Translation gives CASSDVGTSGIVGDEQFF.

DNA for the CDR3: TGTGCCAGCAGTTACTCTCCAATTGATCGGGCTTTCTTT. This encodes CASSYSPIDRAFF. V is TRBV6-5 and J is TRBJ1-1; D gene unclear. CDR1 MNHEY and CDR2 SVGAGI come from the germline V gene. The CDR3 sequence is 13 residues long. V lost 0 bases and J 11 bases, leaving 13 bases between the germline ends.

The rearrangement links TRBV5-4 to TRBJ1-2; D is possibly TRBD1 (6 bases). The V gene lost 0 bases and the J gene lost 6 bases, with 12 bases spanning the gap. The CDR3 extends over 14 amino acids. In germline, CDR1 is SGHNT, CDR2 YYREEE (reference sequence). The CDR3 here is CASSLVAGDDGYTF. The DNA for the CDR3 is TGTGCCAGCAGCTTGGTAGCAGGGGATGATGGCTACACCTTC.

J is TRBJ1-5 and V is TRBV2; D might be TRBD1 (5 bases). Germline lookup yields CDR1 SNHLY and CDR2 FYNNEI. With 2 bases removed from V and 4 bases from J, the gap between germline ends came to 9 bases. The CDR3 runs 14 residues. The CDR3 spells CASSETEGNQPQHF. The CDR3, as DNA: TGTGCCAGCAGTGAAACGGAGGGGAATCAGCCCCAGCATTTT.

The chain is built from TRBV4-2 and TRBJ2-1; D perhaps matches TRBD2 (5 bases). Germline lookup yields CDR1 LGHNA and CDR2 YNFKEQ. The CDR3 sequence is 15 residues long. Trimming left V 4 bases short and J 5 bases short, with 15 bases between. CDR3 sequence: CASSRSRGRNNEQFF. The CDR3 DNA follows: TGTGCCAGCAGCCGCTCCCGGGGTAGAAACAATGAGCAGTTCTTC.

V is TRBV7-2 and J is TRBJ2-2; 8 bases are a match to TRBD2. This CDR3 is 15 amino acids long. Germline V lookup: CDR1 SGHTA, CDR2 FQGNSA. The V gene end was trimmed by 5 bases and the J gene end by 6 bases; junction bases not matched to a gene: 8. The DNA of the CDR3 is TGTGCCAGCAGCGAACCGGGAGGGACCGCCGGGGAGCTGTTTTTT. Residues: CASSEPGGTAGELFF.

The CDR3 coding sequence is TGTGCCAGCTCACCAACCAGTACCTACGAGCAGTACTTC. Translation: CASSPTSTYEQYF. The chain recombines TRBV18 with TRBJ2-7; unclear D gene. The ends were cut back, 2 bases at V and 2 bases at J, with 7 bases in the middle. This CDR3 region has 13 residues. The germline V gene encodes CDR1 KGHSH and CDR2 LQKENI.

The J gene is TRBJ2-2, the V gene TRBV6-5, with D unclear. Trimming stripped 6 bases from V and 11 bases from J, with 7 bases between. CDR3 length: 10 residues. Germline loops: CDR1 MNHEY, CDR2 SVGAGI. The DNA for the CDR3 is TGTGCCAGCAGAAGCCACGAGCTGTTTTTT. This encodes CASRSHELFF.

Note on this clone: Its ends do not fully match the called genes, so a read error is possible. CDR3 in amino acids: CASSLGVAGGKAF. The CDR3 bases are TGTGCCAGCAGCTTAGGAGTGGCGGGGGGAAAGGCCTTC. This chain joins TRBV7-9 and TRBJ1-2; D possibly corresponds to TRBD1 (5 bases). Per the germline V gene, CDR1 is SEHNR and CDR2 is FQNEAQ (reference sequence). The CDR3 loop spans 13 amino acids.

The gene calls are TRBV30 and TRBJ2-7, with a possible D match to TRBD2 (6 bases). V was pared by 0 bases and J by 6 bases, with 12 bases between. The germline gives CDR1 GTSNPN, CDR2 SVGIG (reference sequence). This CDR3 has 13 amino acids. The CDR3 loop reads CAWSVRGTGEQYF. The CDR3 DNA is TGTGCCTGGAGTGTACGAGGGACTGGCGAGCAGTACTTC.

The chain carries TRBV23-1 and TRBJ1-1; possible D gene TRBD1, 6 bases. TRBV23-1 is marked as an open reading frame, function uncertain. The CDR3 covers 16 residues. V was cut by 0 bases and J by 7 bases, with 18 bases left in between. The CDR3 region is CASSQSDDRPPGEAFF. The CDR3 DNA reads as TGCGCCAGCAGTCAATCGGATGACAGGCCCCCTGGTGAAGCTTTCTTT.

The genes are TRBV7-2 and TRBJ2-1; 7 bases map to TRBD2. V dropped 3 bases and J dropped 5; count of bases not matched to a gene: 7. Germline assignment: CDR1 SGHTA and CDR2 FQGNSA. The CDR3 totals 15 residues. This chain's CDR3 is CASSFGLAVNNEQFF. CDR3 nucleotide sequence: TGTGCCAGCAGCTTTGGTCTAGCGGTTAACAATGAGCAGTTCTTC.

As DNA, the CDR3 is TGTGCCAGCAGCTTAGAGCTCCCACAGGGACAAGAGACCCAGTACTTC. It codes for CASSLELPQGQETQYF. V and J are TRBV7-6 and TRBJ2-5, with a tentative D call TRBD1 (6 bases). In germline, CDR1 is SGHVS, CDR2 FNYEAQ. The CDR3 is 16 residues long. The V and J ends lost 1 base and 2 bases respectively, with 14 bases between them.

The chain combines TRBV5-1 with TRBJ2-7; possibly TRBD1 for D (6 bases). The CDR3 extends over 13 amino acids. Germline V CDR1 and CDR2: SGHRS, YFSETQ. Trimming cost V 3 bases and J 5 bases, with 12 bases left between them. The CDR3 DNA follows: TGCGCCAGCAGCTCCCAGGGGTTCCACGAGCAGTACTTC. Its protein product is CASSSQGFHEQYF.

The CDR3 nucleotides are TGCGCCAGCAGCGAACTAGCGGGGGGGGGCAATGAGCAGTTCTTC. Encoded protein: CASSELAGGGNEQFF. This chain links TRBV5-1 with TRBJ2-1, with TRBD2 matching 13 bases. This CDR3 contains 15 residues. Per the germline V gene, CDR1 is SGHRS and CDR2 is YFSETQ. After removal of 4 bases from V and 6 bases from J, the junction contained 4 bases not matched to a gene. Drawing the rest from reference TRBV5-1 and TRBJ2-1, the complete variable domain is KAGVTQTPRYLIKTRGQQVTLSCSPISGHRSVSWYQQTPGQGLQFLFEYFSETQRNKGNFPGRFSGRQFSNSRSEMNVSTLELGDSALYLCASSELAGGGNEQFFGPGTRLTVL.

CDR3 sequence reads: CASSLTGQPEAFF. For the CDR3, the DNA is TGTGCCAGCAGCTTGACGGGACAGCCTGAAGCTTTCTTT. V is TRBV5-4 and J is TRBJ1-1, with TRBD1 identical over 7 bases. V lost 1 base to trimming and J lost 6 bases; unmatched junction nucleotides: 3. There are 13 residues in the CDR3. Germline CDR1 SGHNT, CDR2 YYREEE (reference sequence).